The entry below describes one T cell receptor beta chain. The source of the sample is a study of T cell clones after liver transplantation. This CDR3 has 13 residues. Trimming removed 1 base at V and 7 bases at J, with 10 bases between. Germline-derived CDR1 and CDR2 are LGHNA and YNFKEQ. Some clones are missing from TCRdb's copy, which holds only in-frame ones; the method was immunoSEQ multiplex PCR. The table lists some 59,000 clones, 70% to 75% of them singletons. This receptor was identified in a human patient who received a liver transplant. Part of the T cells may come from the graft donor. This chain links TRBV4-2 with TRBJ1-1, with D perhaps matching TRBD1 (5 bases). The sample was CD4+ T cells from blood, taken at the 22-month timepoint. CDR3 sequence (DNA): TGTGCCAGCAGCCAAGGGCGGGACCGTGAAGCTTTCTTT. The encoded protein is CASSQGRDREAFF.